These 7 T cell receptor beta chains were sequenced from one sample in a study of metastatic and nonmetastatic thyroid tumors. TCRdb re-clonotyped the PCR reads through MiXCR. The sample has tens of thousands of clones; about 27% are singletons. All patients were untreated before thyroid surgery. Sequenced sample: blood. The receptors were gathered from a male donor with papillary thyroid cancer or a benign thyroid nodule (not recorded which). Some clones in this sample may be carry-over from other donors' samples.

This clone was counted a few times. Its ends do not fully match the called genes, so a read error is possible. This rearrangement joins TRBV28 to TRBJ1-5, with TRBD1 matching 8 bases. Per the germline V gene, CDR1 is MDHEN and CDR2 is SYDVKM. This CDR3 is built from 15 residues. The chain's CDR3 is CASSFSAGGDQPQHF. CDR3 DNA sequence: TGTGCCAGCAGTTTCTCGGCAGGGGGCGATCAGCCACAGCATTTT. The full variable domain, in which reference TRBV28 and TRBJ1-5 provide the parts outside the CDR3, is DVKVTQSSRYLVKRTGEKVFLECVQDMDHENMFWYRQDPGLGLRLIYFSYDVKMKEKGDIPEGYSVSREKKERFSLILESASTNQTSMYLCASSFSAGGDQPQHFGDGTRLSIL.

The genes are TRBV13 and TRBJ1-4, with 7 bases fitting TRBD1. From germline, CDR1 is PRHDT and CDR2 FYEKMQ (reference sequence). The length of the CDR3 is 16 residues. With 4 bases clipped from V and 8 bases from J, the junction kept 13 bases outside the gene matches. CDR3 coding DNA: TGTGCCAGCAGCTCCCAGGTGAGGGACAGTGACGAAAAACTGTTTTTT. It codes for CASSSQVRDSDEKLFF.

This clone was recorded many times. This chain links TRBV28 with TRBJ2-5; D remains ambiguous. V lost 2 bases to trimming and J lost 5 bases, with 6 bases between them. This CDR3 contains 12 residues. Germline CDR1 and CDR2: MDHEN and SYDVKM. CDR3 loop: CASSLDGETQYF. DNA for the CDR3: TGTGCCAGCAGTTTAGACGGGGAGACCCAGTACTTC.

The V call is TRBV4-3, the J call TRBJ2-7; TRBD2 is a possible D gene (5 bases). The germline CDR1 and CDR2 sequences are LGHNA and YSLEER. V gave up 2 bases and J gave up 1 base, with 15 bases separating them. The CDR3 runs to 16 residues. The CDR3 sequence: CASSQYHLAESYEQYF. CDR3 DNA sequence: TGCGCCAGCAGCCAATACCACCTAGCAGAATCCTACGAGCAGTACTTC.

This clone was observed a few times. CDR3 residues: CASSTISGDSSYNEQFF. The CDR3 DNA is TGTGCCAGCAGCACGATAAGCGGGGATAGCTCCTACAATGAGCAGTTCTTC. The chain carries TRBV5-5 and TRBJ2-1, with TRBD2 identical over 7 bases. Germline V lookup: CDR1 SGHKS, CDR2 YYEKEE (reference sequence). CDR3 size: 17 residues. The J segment lost 0 bases and the V segment lost 4 bases, leaving 10 bases of the junction unmatched.

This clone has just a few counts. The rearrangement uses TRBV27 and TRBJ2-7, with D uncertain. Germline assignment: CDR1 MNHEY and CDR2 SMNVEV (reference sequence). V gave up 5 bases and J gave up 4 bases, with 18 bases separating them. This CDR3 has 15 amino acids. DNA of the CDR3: TGTGCCAGCAGTGATCTCTGGGCCACTAAATACGAGCAGTACTTC. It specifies CASSDLWATKYEQYF.

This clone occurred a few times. CDR3 region: CAISESAALQETQYF. The CDR3 nucleotides are TGTGCCATCAGTGAGTCGGCGGCATTGCAAGAGACCCAGTACTTC. The V and J genes are TRBV10-3 and TRBJ2-5; no clear D gene. The CDR3 totals 15 residues. The V and J ends lost 0 bases and 2 bases respectively, with 10 bases between them. Per the germline V gene, CDR1 is ENHRY and CDR2 is SYGVKD.